Below, 6 T cell receptor beta chains from the same sample are listed, as sequenced in a study of cytomegalovirus exposure and HLA in healthy donors. The PCR used 60 Vbeta and 13 Jbeta primers. Generated by immunoSEQ multiplex PCR, the TCRdb table keeps only in-frame clones and is missing some. The table lists about 130,000 clones, around 80% of them singletons. The sequenced sample was PBMCs. The receptors come from a boy between 2 and 15 years old in good health and CMV-seronegative.

This chain uses TRBV6-4 with TRBJ2-2, with 11 nucleotides matching TRBD2. Trimming at V came to 3 bases and at J to 1 base, leaving 1 base not matched to a gene. There are 16 residues in the CDR3. Germline loops: CDR1 MRHNA, CDR2 SNTAGT. The CDR3 loop reads CASSEGTSGNTGELFF. The CDR3 nucleotides read TGTGCCAGCAGTGAGGGGACTAGCGGGAACACCGGGGAGCTGTTTTTT.

This clone was counted only a few times. The chain joins TRBV6-5 to TRBJ2-7, with D perhaps TRBD1 (6 bases). CDR1 is MNHEY and CDR2 is SVGAGI in the germline V gene. Trimming shortened V by 2 bases and J by 1 base, and 12 bases separated the two germline ends. The CDR3 covers 15 residues. This chain's CDR3 is CASSYGGVGSYEQYF. The CDR3 coding sequence is TGTGCCAGCAGTTACGGGGGCGTTGGTTCCTACGAGCAGTACTTC.

In this sample, this clone turned up once. This rearrangement joins TRBV10-3 to TRBJ1-4; D gene ambiguous. Trimming removed 2 bases at V and 8 bases at J, with 6 bases between. Germline V gives CDR1 ENHRY, CDR2 SYGVKD. CDR3 size: 12 residues. CDR3 nucleotides: TGTGCCATCAGTGAGGTGGCCGAAAAACTGTTTTTT. Translation gives CAISEVAEKLFF.

V gene TRBV25-1 combines with J gene TRBJ1-2, with a weak D call TRBD1 (5 bases). This CDR3 has 13 amino acids. V was clipped by 6 bases and J by 7 bases, with 15 bases between them. The germline V gene encodes CDR1 MGHDK and CDR2 SYGVNS. CDR3 DNA sequence: TGTGCCAGCAGACCCTCGGGGGGTTTTGGCTACACCTTC. Translated: CASRPSGGFGYTF.

This clone was counted once. The chain uses TRBV18 and TRBJ2-2, with D possibly TRBD2 on 7 matching bases. The CDR3 extends over 17 amino acids. CDR1 is KGHSH and CDR2 is LQKENI in the germline V gene. Trimming stripped 3 bases from V and 0 bases from J, with 14 bases between. The CDR3 loop is CASSPRLGGPNTGELFF. CDR3 nucleotides: TGTGCCAGCTCACCCCGACTCGGGGGGCCGAACACCGGGGAGCTGTTTTTT.

This rearrangement joins TRBV27 to TRBJ2-7; 10 nucleotides agree with TRBD2. V was clipped by 11 bases and J by 7 bases; unmatched bases: 8. CDR1 is MNHEY and CDR2 is SMNVEV in the germline V gene (reference sequence). This CDR3 region has 12 residues. The CDR3: CAAGLAPGEQYV. CDR3 nucleotides: TGTGCCGCGGGACTAGCGCCGGGGGAGCAGTACGTC.